Shown below are 10 T cell receptor beta chains from a single sample sequenced in a study of cytomegalovirus exposure and HLA in healthy donors. The primer mix had 60 Vbeta and 13 Jbeta primers. Sequenced by immunoSEQ multiplex PCR; TCRdb stores in-frame clones only, minus some. The sample holds approximately 110,000 clones; over 70% are singletons and the top ten take around 6%. The sequencing input was PBMCs. All receptors come from a male donor in good health and CMV-seronegative.

This clone turned up a few times. The J gene is TRBJ1-1, the V gene TRBV7-9, with 9 nucleotides matching TRBD1. Unmatched junction bases numbered 6, after V lost 5 bases and J lost 5 bases. Germline V CDR1 and CDR2: SEHNR, FQNEAQ (reference sequence). The CDR3 is 14 amino acids. The DNA for the CDR3 is TGTGCCAGCAGCGTCGGGACAGGGAGGACTGAAGCTTTCTTT. Protein sequence: CASSVGTGRTEAFF.

The chain joins TRBV28 to TRBJ2-1, with D possibly matching TRBD2 (5 bases). CDR1 and CDR2 (germline): MDHEN, SYDVKM. Trimming took 2 bases from V and 2 from J, leaving 7 bases between them. CDR3 length equals 14 residues. CDR3 coding DNA: TGTGCCAGCAGTTTAGGAGGCCCCTACAATGAGCAGTTCTTC. Encoded protein: CASSLGGPYNEQFF.

The chain is built from TRBV2 and TRBJ2-1; TRBD1 aligns across 8 bases. This CDR3 comprises 12 residues. V lost 6 bases to trimming and J lost 10 bases; unmatched junction nucleotides: 5. The germline CDR1 and CDR2 sequences are SNHLY and FYNNEI. The CDR3 loop reads CASRLDRGEQFF. CDR3 bases: TGTGCCAGCAGACTCGACAGGGGAGAGCAGTTCTTC.

J is TRBJ2-3 and V is TRBV9, with TRBD2 matching 10 bases. This CDR3 has 18 residues. V gave up 4 bases and J gave up 0 bases; unmatched junction bases: 11. The V gene's germline CDR1 is SGDLS and CDR2 YYNGEE. CDR3 sequence reads: CASSPRLAGPSSTDTQYF. In DNA form, the CDR3 reads TGTGCCAGCAGCCCCCGACTAGCGGGTCCGTCTAGCACAGATACGCAGTATTTT.

This chain joins TRBV6-1 and TRBJ2-7, with D uncertain. This CDR3 contains 15 residues. Trimming stripped 1 base from V and 3 bases from J, with 13 bases between. Germline CDR1 and CDR2: MNHNS and SASEGT. For the CDR3, the DNA is TGTGCCAGCAGTGAAGAAGACACGATGCACTACGAGCAGTACTTC. This translates into CASSEEDTMHYEQYF.

The sample holds one count of this clone. The chain employs TRBV5-1 and TRBJ1-5; D is perhaps TRBD1 (6 bases). The germline V gene has CDR1 SGHRS and CDR2 YFSETQ. V lost 2 bases to trimming and J lost 7 bases, with 10 bases between them. The CDR3 extends over 13 amino acids. The CDR3 loop reads CASSFTGKQPQHF. In DNA form, the CDR3 reads TGCGCCAGCAGCTTTACAGGGAAACAGCCCCAGCATTTT.

V and J are TRBV7-3 and TRBJ2-7; possible D gene TRBD2, 5 bases. Trimming left V 5 bases short and J 1 base short, with 12 bases between. Germline-derived CDR1 and CDR2 are SGHTA and FQGTGA. This CDR3 has 14 residues. The CDR3 DNA sequence: TGTGCCAGCAGCCCAACGGGAAATTCCTACGAGCAGTACTTC. Translating it yields CASSPTGNSYEQYF.

This sequence joins TRBV19 and TRBJ2-7, with TRBD2 as a possible D gene (6 bases). The CDR3 has 14 residues. Per the germline V gene, CDR1 is LNHDA and CDR2 is SQIVND (reference sequence). V lost 9 bases, J lost 6 bases, and 21 bases lay in between. The DNA for the CDR3 is TGTGCCAGCAGCGGACGGGGAGGATCGTTCGAGCAGTACTTC. The encoded protein is CASSGRGGSFEQYF. Drawing the rest from reference TRBV19 and TRBJ2-7, the complete variable domain is DGGITQSPKYLFRKEGQNVTLSCEQNLNHDAMYWYRQDPGQGLRLIYYSQIVNDFQKGDIAEGYSVSREKKESFPLTVTSAQKNPTAFYLCASSGRGGSFEQYFGPGTRLTVT.

The gene calls are TRBV7-9 and TRBJ1-2, with 7 bases aligning to TRBD1. The CDR3 has 15 residues. CDR1 is SEHNR, CDR2 FQNEAQ, per germline (reference sequence). V lost 1 base and J lost 5; bases outside the gene matches: 7. DNA of the CDR3: TGTGCCAGCAGCTTAGGCGACAGGGTGTTGTATGGCTACACCTTC. Encoded protein: CASSLGDRVLYGYTF.

The chain uses TRBV29-1 and TRBJ2-7; 9 bases are shared with TRBD1. Germline-derived CDR1 and CDR2 are SQVTM and ANQGSEA. This CDR3 comprises 14 residues. After removal of 4 bases from V and 6 bases from J, the junction contained 10 bases not matched to a gene. This CDR3 reads CSVASRTGAGEQYF. In DNA form, the CDR3 reads TGCAGCGTTGCCTCCAGGACAGGGGCGGGCGAGCAGTACTTC.